Listed here are 4 T cell receptor beta chains from one sample, sequenced in a study of somatic mutations in cytotoxic T cells in rheumatoid arthritis. Profiled with immunoSEQ multiplex PCR; TCRdb holds only in-frame clones, not every one. The table includes around 19,000 clones, approximately 80% detected once. Material: CD8+ T cells sorted from blood. The source is an adult with rheumatoid arthritis.

The chain couples TRBV21-1 to TRBJ2-2; no DNA check was done on the table's D call, TRBD2. TRBV21-1 is a pseudogene locus. CDR3 size: 19 residues. CDR3 residues: CASSKVARGGGRGAGELFF. The CDR3, as DNA: TGTGCCAGCAGCAAAGTGGCCAGGGGTGGCGGGAGGGGTGCCGGGGAGCTGTTTTTT.

The rearrangement joins TRBV11-3 to TRBJ2-7; 9 nucleotides agree with TRBD2. CDR1 is SGHNT and CDR2 is YENEEA in the germline V gene. The J segment lost 5 bases and the V segment lost 5 bases, leaving 10 bases of the junction unmatched. This CDR3 region has 15 residues. The CDR3 coding sequence is TGTGCCAGCAGCACACGGCGGGAGGGAGTGGACGAGCAGTACTTC. Its translation is CASSTRREGVDEQYF. Based on the CDR3 plus reference TRBV11-3 and TRBJ2-7, the full variable domain is EAGVVQSPRYKIIEKKQPVAFWCNPISGHNTLYWYLQNLGQGPELLIRYENEEAVDDSQLPKDRFSAERLKGVDSTLKIQPAELGDSAVYLCASSTRREGVDEQYFGPGTRLTVT.

The chain has TRBV9 and TRBJ2-1; 12 bases match TRBD2. CDR1 and CDR2 (germline): SGDLS, YYNGEE. CDR3 length equals 17 residues. V lost 3 bases to trimming and J lost 5 bases; unmatched junction nucleotides: 9. CDR3 amino acids: CASSDSVLAGGNNEQFF. The CDR3 nucleotides read TGTGCCAGCAGCGATTCCGTACTAGCGGGGGGAAACAATGAGCAGTTCTTC.

This rearrangement joins TRBV6-4 to TRBJ2-3, with no clear D. CDR3 length: 13 residues. V shed 3 bases and J shed 10 bases, with 14 bases lying between them. Germline CDR1 and CDR2: MRHNA and SNTAGT. CDR3 loop: CASSESESTPQYF. CDR3 DNA sequence: TGTGCCAGCAGTGAATCCGAATCCACCCCGCAGTATTTT.